The source of this T cell receptor beta chain is a study of T-cell memory formation after mild COVID-19. Whole-study results and caveats: Pre-infection memory already had some responding clones, implying cross-reactive memory joined.

This clonotype was picked up many times. Its cognate antigen is unknown. The CDR3 runs 14 residues. From germline, CDR1 is MNHEY and CDR2 SVGAGI. The V gene lost 4 bases and the J gene lost 5 bases, with 11 bases spanning the gap. TCRdb analysed the 5' RACE reads with MiXCR anew, one entry per CDR3 protein. The sample lists roughly 620,000 distinct CDR3 sequences, approximately 19% occurring once. Material for sequencing was PBMCs or a T cell subset sorted from them (not recorded which). This TCR was sampled from an adult woman who had mild COVID-19 (a few samples of this study predate the infection). Cell type and time point are not known. The chain joins TRBV6-5 to TRBJ1-4; D is perhaps TRBD1 (6 bases). The CDR3: CASSSRTDNEKLFF. The CDR3 bases are TGTGCCAGCAGTTCCCGGACAGACAATGAAAAACTGTTTTTT.